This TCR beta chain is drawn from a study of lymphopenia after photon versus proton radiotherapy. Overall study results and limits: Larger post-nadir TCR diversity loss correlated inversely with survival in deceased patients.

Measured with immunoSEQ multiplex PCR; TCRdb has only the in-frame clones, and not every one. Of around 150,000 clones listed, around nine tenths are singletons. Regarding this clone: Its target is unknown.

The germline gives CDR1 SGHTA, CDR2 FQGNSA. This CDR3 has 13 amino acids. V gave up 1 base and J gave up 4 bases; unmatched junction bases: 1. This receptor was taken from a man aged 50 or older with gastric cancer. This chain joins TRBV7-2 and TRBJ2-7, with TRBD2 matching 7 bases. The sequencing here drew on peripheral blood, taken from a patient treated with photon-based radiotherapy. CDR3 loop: CASSLGTRYEQYF. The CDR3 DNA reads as TGTGCCAGCAGCTTAGGGACTAGATACGAGCAGTACTTC.